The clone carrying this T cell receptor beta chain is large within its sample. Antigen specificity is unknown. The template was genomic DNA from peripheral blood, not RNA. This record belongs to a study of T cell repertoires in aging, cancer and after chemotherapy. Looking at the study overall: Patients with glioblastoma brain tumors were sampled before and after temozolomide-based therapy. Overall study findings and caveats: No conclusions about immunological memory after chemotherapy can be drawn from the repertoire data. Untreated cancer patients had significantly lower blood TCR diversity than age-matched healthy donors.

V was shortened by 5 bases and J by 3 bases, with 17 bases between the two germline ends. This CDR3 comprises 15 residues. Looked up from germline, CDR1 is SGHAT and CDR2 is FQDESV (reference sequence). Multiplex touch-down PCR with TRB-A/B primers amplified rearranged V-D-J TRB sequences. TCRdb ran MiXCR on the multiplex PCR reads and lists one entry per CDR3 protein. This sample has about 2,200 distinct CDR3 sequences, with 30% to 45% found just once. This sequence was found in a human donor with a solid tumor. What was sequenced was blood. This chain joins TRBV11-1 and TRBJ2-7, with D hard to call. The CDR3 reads CASSPPSSRLYEQYF. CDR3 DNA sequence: TGTGCCAGCAGCCCCCCCTCAAGCAGGCTCTACGAGCAGTACTTC.